This is a list of T cell receptor beta chains from one sample in a study of OX40 agonist ivuxolimab in advanced cancers. Generated by immunoSEQ multiplex PCR, the TCRdb table keeps only in-frame clones and is missing some. The table shows around 70,000 clones, with roughly 85% occurring only once. The sample here was CD4+ or CD8+ T cells sorted from blood, taken in a trial of the OX40 agonist ivuxolimab. The origin of the receptors is an adult with an advanced solid tumor such as melanoma, head and neck, liver or kidney cancer. Each CDR3 is given with its conserved first and last residue. D genes are given only for firm matches. A clone size is listed for some rows: how often the clone was seen (once, few, many), or a class if it is expanded.

- | TRBJ2-3 | TRBV7-8 | - | TGTGCCAGCAGAATTCAGGCGCAGGGCGGCGCAGATACGCAGTATTTT | CASRIQAQGGADTQYF
- | TRBJ1-2 | TRBV5-6 | - | TGTGCCAGCAGCTTGGAAAGCTATGGCTACACCTTC | CASSLESYGYTF
TRBD1 | TRBJ2-7 | TRBV6-5 | - | TGTGCCAGCAGCCCAAGACAGGGGTCGGGAGAGCAGTACTTC | CASSPRQGSGEQYF
- | TRBJ2-1 | TRBV5-8 | - | TGTGCCAGCAGCTTGCCGGGACTGAGGGCTTCCAATGAGCAGTTCTTC | CASSLPGLRASNEQFF
TRBD1 | TRBJ1-6 | TRBV4-1 | medium-sized | TGCGCCAGCAGCCAAGGGACAGGGTATTCACCCCTCCACTTT | CASSQGTGYSPLHF
- | TRBJ1-3 | TRBV7-6 | few | TGTGCCAGCAGCCCCTTACAGGGTTCTGGAAACACCATATATTTT | CASSPLQGSGNTIYF
- | TRBJ1-5 | TRBV7-9 | - | TGTGCCAGCAGCTTAGCCCACGGGGGCAATCAGCCCCAGCATTTT | CASSLAHGGNQPQHF
- | TRBJ2-5 | TRBV5-4 | - | TGTGCCAGCAGCTTGGTCCTAGGAGGGAGGGAGACCCAGTACTTC | CASSLVLGGRETQYF
- | TRBJ1-3 | TRBV29-1 | once | TGCAGCGTTGCTCGGGACAACTCTGGAAACACCATATATTTT | CSVARDNSGNTIYF
TRBD2 | TRBJ2-5 | TRBV19 | - | TGTGCCAGTAGTTTTAGCGGGAGTGCGCGGACCCAGTACTTC | CASSFSGSARTQYF
TRBD1 | TRBJ2-4 | TRBV7-8 | few | TGTGCCAGCAGCTTAAGGGGGACAGGGGTCGACAAAAACATTCAGTACTTC | CASSLRGTGVDKNIQYF
TRBD2 | TRBJ2-5 | TRBV29-1 | few | TGCAGCGTCTCCACGACTAGCGGGGGACAAGAGACCCAGTACTTC | CSVSTTSGGQETQYF
- | TRBJ2-3 | TRBV11-2 | - | TGTGCCAGCAGTTCCGGGACGCTGTCTAGCACAGATACGCAGTATTTT | CASSSGTLSSTDTQYF
- | TRBJ2-1 | TRBV5-1 | - | TGCGCCAGCAGAACGGGCCTCGCCTCCAATGAGCAGTTCTTC | CASRTGLASNEQFF
TRBD2 | TRBJ2-1 | TRBV2 | - | TGTGCCAGCGGGTTTGCGGGGGGGCCGGAAGGTGAGCAGTTCTTC | CASGFAGGPEGEQFF
- | TRBJ2-1 | TRBV11-3 | once | TGTGCCAGCAGCCCTGAATCAGGGAACGAGCAGTTCTTC | CASSPESGNEQFF
- | TRBJ1-2 | TRBV28 | once | TGTGCCAGCAGGACTCCGGGTCCCGAGGGCTACACCTTC | CASRTPGPEGYTF
- | TRBJ2-1 | TRBV6-5 | - | TGTGCCAGCAGTTACTCCCAGGTCTACAATGAGCAGTTCTTC | CASSYSQVYNEQFF
- | TRBJ1-2 | TRBV6-5 | - | TGTGCCAGCAGTCCATCAACAGGGAGGGACTATGGCTACACCTTC | CASSPSTGRDYGYTF
- | TRBJ1-2 | TRBV10-3 | - | TGTGCCATCAGTGAGGGAACAGGCTTCGACTATGGCTACACCTTC | CAISEGTGFDYGYTF
- | TRBJ1-1 | TRBV11-3 | - | TGTGCCAGCAGCCCCTCTCGGGGGGAAGCTTTCTTT | CASSPSRGEAFF
- | TRBJ2-1 | TRBV6-1 | - | TGTGCCAGCAGGGAGGGGTCAATTTCAGGGGAGCAGTTCTTC | CASREGSISGEQFF
TRBD1 | TRBJ2-7 | TRBV7-8 | few | TGTGCCAGCAGCCCCAGGACAGGGCTCGAGCAGTACTTC | CASSPRTGLEQYF
TRBD2 | TRBJ2-7 | TRBV10-3 | - | TGTGCCATCAGTAAAAGCGGGAACAGAGACGAGCAGTACTTC | CAISKSGNRDEQYF
- | TRBJ1-2 | TRBV6-1 | - | TGTGCCAGCAGTGAAGCCTGGGAGGGATTTGCCTACACCTTC | CASSEAWEGFAYTF
- | TRBJ1-1 | TRBV9 | - | TGTGCCAGCAGCGTCGAAGGGGCCTTGGACACTGAAGCTTTCTTT | CASSVEGALDTEAFF
- | TRBJ1-2 | TRBV5-6 | - | TGTGCCAGCAGCCGGGAGGGCGGCCACTATGGCTACACCTTC | CASSREGGHYGYTF
- | TRBJ2-6 | TRBV7-9 | - | TGTGCCAGCAGCCATAATGTAGGGGCCAACGTCCTGACTTTC | CASSHNVGANVLTF
- | TRBJ1-5 | TRBV19 | - | TGTGCCAGTAAGCAGGGATTGAACAATCAGCCCCAGCATTTT | CASKQGLNNQPQHF
- | TRBJ2-3 | TRBV7-9 | - | TGTGCCAGCAGCCCCCGAAGAGGGGGTGCTTTGGATACGCAGTATTTT | CASSPRRGGALDTQYF
- | TRBJ1-5 | TRBV7-2 | - | TGTGCCAGCAGCTTTAAGACAGGACCCAATCAGCCCCAGCATTTT | CASSFKTGPNQPQHF
- | TRBJ2-7 | TRBV7-2 | - | TGTGCCAGCAGCTCAGCCCAACAATACGAGCAGTACTTC | CASSSAQQYEQYF
TRBD1 | TRBJ1-6 | TRBV6-5 | - | TGTGCCAGCAGACAGGGACAGGATAATTCACCCCTCCACTTT | CASRQGQDNSPLHF
- | TRBJ2-3 | TRBV21-1 | few | TGTGCCAGCAGACCACAGCGCCCCGGCGGCACAGATACGCAGTATTTT | CASRPQRPGGTDTQYF
TRBD1 | TRBJ1-4 | TRBV11-2 | - | TGTGCCAGCAGTAAGACAGGGGGGAGTGAAAAACTGTTTTTT | CASSKTGGSEKLFF
TRBD2 | TRBJ2-2 | TRBV7-9 | - | TGTGCCAGCAGCTTAGACGGGAGGAGGACCGGGGAGCTGTTTTTT | CASSLDGRRTGELFF
TRBD1 | TRBJ2-1 | TRBV7-2 | once | TGTGCCAGCAGCCCCGACAGGGTTTACAATGAGCAGTTCTTC | CASSPDRVYNEQFF
TRBD1 | TRBJ2-3 | TRBV11-2 | - | TGTGCCAGCAGCCGTGCCCCCGGGACAGGAGGCACAGATACGCAGTATTTT | CASSRAPGTGGTDTQYF
- | TRBJ1-1 | TRBV10-1 | - | TGCGCCAGTCCCGCCTGGGGGCGCGGGACTGAAGCTTTCTTT | CASPAWGRGTEAFF
- | TRBJ2-1 | TRBV29-1 | - | TGCAGCGTTCGAAACTACAATGAGCAGTTCTTC | CSVRNYNEQFF
TRBD1 | TRBJ2-2 | TRBV19 | - | TGTGCCAGTAGTGGAGGGGACAGGGGTCCCGGGGAGCTGTTTTTT | CASSGGDRGPGELFF
TRBD1 | TRBJ2-7 | TRBV5-1 | - | TGCGCCAGCAGCTTGGGAGGAAGGGACAGAGGGCTCCTCAAGGCCTACGAGCAGTACTTC | CASSLGGRDRGLLKAYEQYF
- | TRBJ1-6 | TRBV10-3 | once | TGTGCCGTCAGCGGGGAAAGCGGTAATTCACCCCTCCACTTT | CAVSGESGNSPLHF
- | TRBJ2-5 | TRBV7-8 | - | TGTGCCAGCAGCTTAGCGGGTGGGGGGGAGACCCAGTACTTC | CASSLAGGGETQYF
- | TRBJ2-6 | TRBV4-2 | once | TGTGCCAGCAGCCCTCGGGCCTCTGGGGCCAACGTCCTGACTTTC | CASSPRASGANVLTF
- | TRBJ2-1 | TRBV7-3 | - | TGTGCCAGCAGCGCCCTAGCGCAGGGTGAGCAGTTCTTC | CASSALAQGEQFF
- | TRBJ1-5 | TRBV7-8 | - | TGTGCCAGCAGCGGCGGGAATAGCAATCAGCCCCAGCATTTT | CASSGGNSNQPQHF
- | TRBJ2-7 | TRBV21-1 | - | TGTGCCAGCAGCTTCCGGACTAGCGGCTACGAGCAGTACTTC | CASSFRTSGYEQYF
TRBD1 | TRBJ2-7 | TRBV10-3 | - | TGTGCCATCAGTCCCTACACAGGGGATTACGAGCAGTACTTC | CAISPYTGDYEQYF
TRBD2 | TRBJ2-5 | TRBV7-8 | - | TGTGCCAGCAGCTCGAGACTAGCCCAAGAGACCCAGTACTTC | CASSSRLAQETQYF
TRBD1 | TRBJ1-2 | TRBV5-1 | - | TGCGCCAGCAGCCTCCCTACAGGGGGAAGCGGCTACACCTTC | CASSLPTGGSGYTF
TRBD1 | TRBJ1-5 | TRBV19 | few | TGTGCCAGTAGTATAGGTACAGGGGGAAACAATCAGCCCCAGCATTTT | CASSIGTGGNNQPQHF
- | TRBJ2-3 | TRBV29-1 | few | TGCAGCGCCCTCCCCCAGCCCGGACCAGATACGCAGTATTTT | CSALPQPGPDTQYF
- | TRBJ1-4 | TRBV19 | - | TGTGCCAGTAGTATAGGGAGGGGCCATGAAAAACTGTTTTTT | CASSIGRGHEKLFF
TRBD2 | TRBJ2-7 | TRBV27 | once | TGTGCCAGCAGTTCGGCTAGCGGGTCTAGTGAGCAGTACTTC | CASSSASGSSEQYF
- | TRBJ1-2 | TRBV28 | once | TGTGCCAGCAGTCCGAACAGGGATTATGGCTACACCTTC | CASSPNRDYGYTF